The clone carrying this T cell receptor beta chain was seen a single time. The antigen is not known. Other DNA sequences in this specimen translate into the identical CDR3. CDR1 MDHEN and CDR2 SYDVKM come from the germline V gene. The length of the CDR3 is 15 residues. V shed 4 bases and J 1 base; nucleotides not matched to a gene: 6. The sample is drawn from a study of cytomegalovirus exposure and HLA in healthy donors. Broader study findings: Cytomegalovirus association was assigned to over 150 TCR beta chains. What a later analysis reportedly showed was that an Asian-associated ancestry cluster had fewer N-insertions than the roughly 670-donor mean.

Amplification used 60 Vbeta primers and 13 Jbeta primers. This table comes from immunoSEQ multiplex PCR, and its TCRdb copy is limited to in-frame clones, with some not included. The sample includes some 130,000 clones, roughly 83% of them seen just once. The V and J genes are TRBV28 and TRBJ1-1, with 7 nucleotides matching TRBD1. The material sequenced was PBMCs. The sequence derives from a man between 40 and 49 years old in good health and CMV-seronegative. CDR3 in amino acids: CASSSGGQRNTEAFF. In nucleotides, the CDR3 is TGTGCCAGCAGTTCAGGGGGACAGAGGAACACTGAAGCTTTCTTT.